One TCR beta chain is described in this entry. Its specificity is not known. The data originate from a study of human T cells and chemical hapten exposure. Overall study findings and caveats: Expanded TCR sets contained significantly more large CDR3 similarity clusters than controls.

Time point described: patch test 3, about 24 weeks after DPC sensitization. As for treatment: therapeutic diphenylcyclopropenone sensitization with weekly scalp DPC. From whole blood left unfractionated, total RNA was extracted. Germline CDR1 reads ENHRY; CDR2 reads SYGVKD. The CDR3 spans 15 residues. V shed 6 bases and J 2 bases; nucleotides not matched to a gene: 7. TCRdb ran MiXCR on the RACE reads and lists one entry per CDR3 protein. The sample shows about 200,000 distinct CDR3 sequences, around 25% of them seen only once. The sequence derives from a middle-aged woman with alopecia areata. Some clones in this sample may be carry-over from other donors' samples. The chain links TRBV10-3 to TRBJ2-7; 10 nucleotides match TRBD2. The sample consisted of whole blood, taken in connection with sensitization to the hapten diphenylcyclopropenone (DPC). The CDR3 is CAISAGLAVTYEQYF. The CDR3 coding sequence is TGTGCCATCAGCGCTGGACTAGCGGTGACCTACGAGCAGTACTTC.